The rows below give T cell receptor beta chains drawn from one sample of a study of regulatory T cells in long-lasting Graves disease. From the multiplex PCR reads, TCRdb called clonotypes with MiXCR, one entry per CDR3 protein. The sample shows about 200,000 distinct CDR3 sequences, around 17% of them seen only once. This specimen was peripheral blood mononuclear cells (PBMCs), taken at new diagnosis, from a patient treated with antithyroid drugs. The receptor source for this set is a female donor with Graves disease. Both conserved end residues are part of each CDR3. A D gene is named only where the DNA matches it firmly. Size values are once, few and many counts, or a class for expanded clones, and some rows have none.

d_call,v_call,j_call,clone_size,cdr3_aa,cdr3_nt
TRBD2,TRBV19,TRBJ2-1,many,CASSTSGTSGSYEQFF,TGTGCCAGTAGTACCTCCGGGACTAGCGGGAGTTATGAGCAGTTCTTC
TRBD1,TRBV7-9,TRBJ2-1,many,CASSHRDRASYNEQFF,TGTGCCAGCAGTCATCGCGACAGGGCCTCCTACAATGAGCAGTTCTTC
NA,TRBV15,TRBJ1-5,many,CATSLPPRTSMHQPQHF,TGTGCCACCAGCCTACCCCCCCGGACATCGATGCACCAGCCCCAGCATTTT
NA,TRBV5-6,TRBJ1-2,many,CASSLGVEYGYTF,TGTGCCAGCAGCTTGGGGGTAGAATATGGCTACACCTTC
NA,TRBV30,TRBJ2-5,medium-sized,CAIAGNQETQYF,TGTGCGATCGCGGGGAACCAAGAGACCCAGTACTTC
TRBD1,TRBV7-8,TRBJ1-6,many,CASSPTGHGPLHF,TGTGCCAGCAGCCCGACAGGGCACGGACCCCTCCACTTT
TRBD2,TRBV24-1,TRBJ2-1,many,CATSDPTSGSYNEQFF,TGTGCCACCAGTGACCCGACTAGCGGGTCCTACAATGAGCAGTTCTTC
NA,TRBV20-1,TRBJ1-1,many,CSARGDTRNTEAFF,TGCAGTGCTAGAGGGGACACCAGGAACACTGAAGCTTTCTTT
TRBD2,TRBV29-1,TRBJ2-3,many,CSVGGILAGADTQYF,TGCAGCGTTGGGGGAATCCTAGCGGGAGCAGATACGCAGTATTTT
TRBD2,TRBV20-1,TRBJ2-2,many,CSARDETSGNTGELFF,TGCAGTGCTAGAGATGAGACTAGCGGGAACACCGGGGAGCTGTTTTTT
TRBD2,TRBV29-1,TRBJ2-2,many,CSGRGLAEQGTGELFF,TGCAGCGGGAGGGGACTAGCTGAACAGGGCACCGGGGAGCTGTTTTTT
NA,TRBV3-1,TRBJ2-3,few,CASSPKLRVIGGDTRYF,TGTGCCAGCAGCCCGAAGTTACGGGTCATTGGGGGAGATACGCGGTATTTT
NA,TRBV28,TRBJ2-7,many,CASSSGPYYEQYF,TGTGCCAGCAGTTCGGGCCCCTATTACGAGCAGTACTTC
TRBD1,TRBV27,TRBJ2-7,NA,CASRSTGYHEQYF,TGTGCCAGCCGCTCGACAGGGTACCACGAGCAGTACTTC
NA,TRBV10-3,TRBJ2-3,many,CATAGLTDTQYF,TGTGCCACCGCGGGGCTCACAGATACGCAGTATTTT
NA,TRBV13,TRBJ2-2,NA,CASSPDSTNTGELFF,TGTGCCAGCAGCCCGGACTCTACGAACACCGGGGAGCTGTTTTTT
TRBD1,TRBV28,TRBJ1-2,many,CASSSPSHRGQGYTF,TGTGCCAGCAGTTCCCCCTCCCACAGGGGGCAAGGCTACACCTTC
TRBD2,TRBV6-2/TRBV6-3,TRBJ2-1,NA,CASIFPGLAGGVGNEQFF,TGTGCCAGCATTTTCCCGGGACTAGCGGGGGGCGTTGGCAATGAGCAGTTCTTC
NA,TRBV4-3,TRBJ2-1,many,CASSQARAGANEQFF,TGCGCCAGCAGCCAAGCCCGGGCGGGGGCGAATGAGCAGTTCTTC
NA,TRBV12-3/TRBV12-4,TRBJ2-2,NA,CAPDPPVTGELFF,TGTGCCCCAGACCCACCGGTCACCGGGGAGCTGTTTTTT
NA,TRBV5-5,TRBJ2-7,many,CASSLAEGIRSYEQYF,TGTGCCAGCAGCTTGGCCGAGGGTATAAGATCCTACGAGCAGTACTTC
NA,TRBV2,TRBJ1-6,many,CASSDDYSPLHF,TGTGCCAGCAGTGATGACTATTCACCCCTCCACTTT
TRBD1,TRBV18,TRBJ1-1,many,CASSPHGRGSYTEAFF,TGTGCCAGCTCACCGCACGGCAGGGGGTCGTACACTGAAGCTTTCTTT
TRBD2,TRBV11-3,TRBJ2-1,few,CASSRTSGFYNEQFF,TGTGCCAGCAGCCGGACTAGCGGATTCTACAATGAGCAGTTCTTC
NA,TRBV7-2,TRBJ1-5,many,CASTRDRSNQPQHF,TGTGCCAGCACCCGGGACCGTAGCAATCAGCCCCAGCATTTT
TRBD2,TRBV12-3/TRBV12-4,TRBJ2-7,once,CASSASSATSGRNPYEQYF,TGTGCCAGCTCCGCCTCATCGGCTACTAGCGGGAGGAACCCCTACGAGCAGTACTTC
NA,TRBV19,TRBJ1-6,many,CASSPTWTADSPLHF,TGTGCCAGTAGCCCCACTTGGACGGCGGATTCACCCCTCCACTTT
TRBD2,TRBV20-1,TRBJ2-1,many,CSARDPSGRLYNEQFF,TGCAGTGCTAGAGATCCTAGCGGGAGGTTATACAATGAACAGTTCTTC
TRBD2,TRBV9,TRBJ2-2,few,CASSVAWTSRDTGELFF,TGTGCCAGCAGCGTAGCTTGGACTAGCAGGGACACCGGGGAGCTGTTTTTT
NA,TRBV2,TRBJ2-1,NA,CAGSDATKRRRRNEQFF,TGTGCCGGCAGTGATGCGACTAAGCGCCGTCGGCGAAATGAGCAGTTCTTC
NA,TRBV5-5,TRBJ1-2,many,CASSLAPENYGYTF,TGTGCCAGCAGCTTGGCCCCGGAAAACTATGGCTACACCTTC
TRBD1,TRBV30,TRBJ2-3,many,CAWSVLDRDTDTQYF,TGTGCCTGGAGTGTATTAGACAGGGACACAGATACGCAGTATTTT
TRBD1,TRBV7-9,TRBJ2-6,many,CASSGQGAIAGANVLTF,TGTGCCAGCAGCGGACAGGGGGCTATCGCTGGGGCCAACGTCCTGACTTTC
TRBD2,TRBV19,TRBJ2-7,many,CASRTTSGGVNYEQYF,TGTGCCAGTAGAACAACTAGCGGTGGAGTAAACTACGAGCAGTACTTC
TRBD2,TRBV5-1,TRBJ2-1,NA,CASSLVAGVGDEQFF,TGCGCCAGCAGCTTAGTGGCGGGAGTCGGCGATGAGCAGTTCTTC
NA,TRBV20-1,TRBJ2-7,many,CSASWRDYEQYF,TGCAGTGCTAGCTGGCGGGATTACGAGCAGTACTTC
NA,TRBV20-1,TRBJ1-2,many,CSAIGAGNYGYTF,TGCAGTGCTATAGGGGCCGGGAACTATGGCTACACCTTC
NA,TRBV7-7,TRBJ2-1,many,CASSLGQANEQFF,TGTGCTAGCAGCCTCGGGCAGGCGAATGAGCAGTTCTTC
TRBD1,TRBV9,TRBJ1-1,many,CASSVNRGPLTARNTEAFF,TGTGCCAGCAGCGTAAACAGGGGGCCCTTAACCGCCCGGAACACTGAAGCTTTCTTT
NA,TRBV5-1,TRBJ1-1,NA,CASSHPSLTEAFF,TGCGCCAGCAGCCACCCATCTTTGACTGAAGCTTTCTTT
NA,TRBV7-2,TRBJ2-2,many,CASRQGSHTGELFF,TGTGCCAGCAGACAGGGATCCCACACCGGGGAGCTGTTTTTT
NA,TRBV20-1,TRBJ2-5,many,CSAVQWGSGSQETQYF,TGCAGTGCTGTTCAATGGGGCAGCGGATCTCAAGAGACCCAGTACTTC
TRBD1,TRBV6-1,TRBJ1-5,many,CASRRGTVNQPQHF,TGTGCCAGCAGGCGTGGGACAGTCAATCAGCCCCAGCATTTT
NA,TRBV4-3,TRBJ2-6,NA,CASSQDIFRSSGANVLTF,TGCGCCAGCAGCCAAGATATTTTTCGTTCCTCTGGGGCCAACGTCCTGACTTTC
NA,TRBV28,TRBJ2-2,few,CASSPATGELFF,TGTGCCAGCAGCCCCGCCACCGGGGAGCTGTTTTTT
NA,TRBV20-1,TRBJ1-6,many,CSAKESRRRWYNSPLHF,TGCAGTGCTAAAGAATCGAGGAGGAGGTGGTATAATTCACCCCTCCACTTT
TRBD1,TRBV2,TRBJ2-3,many,CASSADRGADTQYF,TGTGCCAGCAGTGCGGACAGGGGGGCAGATACGCAGTATTTT
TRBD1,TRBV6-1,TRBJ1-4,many,CASRTDRGTEKLFF,TGTGCCAGCAGGACCGACAGGGGAACTGAAAAACTGTTTTTT
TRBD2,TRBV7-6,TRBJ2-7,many,CASSLPGGTSSYEQYF,TGTGCCAGCAGCTTACCCGGGGGGACTAGCTCCTACGAGCAGTACTTC
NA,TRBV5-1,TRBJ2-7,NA,CASSQDRGNEQYF,TGCGCCAGCAGCCAAGATCGGGGTAACGAGCAGTACTTC
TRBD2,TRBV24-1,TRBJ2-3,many,CATSDLQRDSTDTQYF,TGTGCCACCAGTGATTTACAGCGGGACAGCACAGATACGCAGTATTTT
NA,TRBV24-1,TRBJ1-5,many,CAISGQDDQPQHF,TGTGCCATAAGCGGCCAGGACGATCAGCCCCAGCATTTT
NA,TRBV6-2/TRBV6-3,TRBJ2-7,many,CASSYGGRQGSYEQYF,TGTGCCAGCAGTTATGGCGGGAGACAGGGATCCTACGAGCAGTACTTC
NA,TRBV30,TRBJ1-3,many,CAWAPVGNTIYF,TGTGCCTGGGCCCCCGTTGGAAACACCATATATTTT